Listed here are 19 T cell receptor beta chains from one sample, sequenced in a study of tumor-infiltrating lymphocytes in glioblastoma multiforme. TCR beta libraries were built from RNA through three nested multiplex PCR rounds using modified ARM-PCR. TCRdb re-derived calls from the multiplex PCR reads in MiXCR, one entry per CDR3 protein. The profile shows 8,000 to 10,000 distinct CDR3 sequences, 67% of them singletons. What was sequenced was brain tumor tissue. These receptors were taken from a male donor with glioblastoma.

V is TRBV11-2 and J is TRBJ1-2, with unresolved D. V lost 0 bases, J lost 2 bases, and 7 bases lay in between. Germline assignment: CDR1 SGHAT and CDR2 FQNNGV. The CDR3 has 14 amino acids. The CDR3 protein is CASSLDRWNYGYTF. CDR3 bases: TGTGCCAGCAGCTTAGATAGGTGGAACTATGGCTACACCTTC.

This chain links TRBV6-5 with TRBJ1-4; maybe TRBD1 (5 bases). The CDR3 runs 16 residues. With 2 bases removed from V and 0 bases from J, the gap between germline ends came to 10 bases. Per germline, CDR1 MNHEY and CDR2 SVGAGI. For the CDR3, the DNA is TGTGCCAGCAGTTACGGGCAGGGTGCAACTAATGAAAAACTGTTTTTT. It encodes CASSYGQGATNEKLFF.

As concerns this clonotype: At one of its ends the junction is not consistent with the germline gene, which may arise from a read error. The chain couples TRBV6-5 to TRBJ1-2, with a weak D call TRBD1 (6 bases). The CDR3 has 14 residues. The germline V gene encodes CDR1 MNHEY and CDR2 SVGAGI. The CDR3 DNA sequence: TGTGCCAGCAGTGAACAGGGAGGAATCGATGGATACACCTTC. Translation: CASSEQGGIDGYTF.

J is TRBJ2-5 and V is TRBV11-2, with D possibly being TRBD2 (5 bases). V lost 3 bases and J 5 bases, leaving 16 bases between the germline ends. From germline, CDR1 is SGHAT and CDR2 FQNNGV. The CDR3 is made up of 15 amino acids. The CDR3 loop is CASSFVRTGWETQYF. DNA of the CDR3: TGTGCCAGCAGCTTTGTGAGAACGGGATGGGAGACCCAGTACTTC.

A word on this clonotype: One end of the junction varies from germline; a read error may be responsible. The chain combines TRBV4-2 with TRBJ2-3; 7 nucleotides align to TRBD2. Germline V gene sequence: CDR1 LGHNA, CDR2 YNFKEQ. This CDR3 comprises 17 residues. CDR3 in DNA: TGTGCCAGCGGCCAAGAGTGGGCCAGCGGGACCACAGATACGCAGTATTTT. Its protein is CASGQEWASGTTDTQYF.

On this clonotype itself: This clone may be a read error of a much larger clone one base away. V and J are TRBV10-2 and TRBJ1-3; TRBD1 is a possible D gene (6 bases). The germline V gene encodes CDR1 WSHSY and CDR2 SAAADI. The CDR3 covers 16 residues. The CDR3 region is CASSEIRGASGNIIYF. Written as DNA, the CDR3 is TGCGCCAGCAGTGAAATCCGGGGGGCCTCTGGAAACATCATATATTTT.

This clonotype was found many times. The V and J genes are TRBV10-2 and TRBJ1-3; the D gene is possibly TRBD1 (6 bases). Trimming took off 3 bases at V and 0 bases at J, with 12 bases between the two ends. This CDR3 comprises 16 residues. The germline V gene has CDR1 WSHSY and CDR2 SAAADI. CDR3 protein: CASSEIRGASGNTIYF. The CDR3 nucleotides are TGCGCCAGCAGTGAAATCCGGGGGGCCTCTGGAAACACCATATATTTT.

This chain connects TRBV6-1 to TRBJ2-5; no firm D call. Trimming left V 4 bases short and J 2 bases short, with 14 bases between. The CDR3 consists of 15 residues. Germline V gene lookup returns CDR1 MNHNS and CDR2 SASEGT. CDR3 sequence (DNA): TGTGCCAGCAGTGCCCCAAGGGCGAGGCAAGAGACCCAGTACTTC. It codes for CASSAPRARQETQYF.

The V gene is TRBV6-5, the J gene TRBJ1-2; possible D gene TRBD1, 5 bases. Germline CDR1 and CDR2: MNHEY and SVGAGI. V gave up 7 bases and J gave up 3 bases, with 18 bases separating them. The CDR3 runs 15 residues. CDR3 amino acids: CASKFIGVSHYGYTF. DNA of the CDR3: TGTGCCAGCAAGTTTATAGGGGTCTCCCACTATGGCTACACCTTC.

This clonotype was seen only a few times. One base away lies a much larger clone, so this may be a sequencing read error. The V gene is TRBV5-5, the J gene TRBJ1-2; D remains ambiguous. This CDR3 is 15 amino acids long. From germline, CDR1 is SGHKS and CDR2 YYEKEE (reference sequence). V was cut by 0 bases and J by 8 bases, with 17 bases left in between. CDR3 sequence (DNA): TGTGCCAGCAGCTTGGTCCTCAGCCCCACTGAGGGCTACACCTTC. It codes for CASSLVLSPTEGYTF.

The V gene is TRBV12-3 or TRBV12-4, the J gene TRBJ1-2; D unresolved. This CDR3 contains 15 residues. The V end was cut by 3 bases, the J end by 10 bases, with 21 bases between. Written as DNA, the CDR3 is TGTGCCAGCAGTTTTGGCATTTGTTTATCGGACGACTACACCTTC. It is translated as CASSFGICLSDDYTF.

The rearrangement uses TRBV14 and TRBJ2-6; tentatively, D is TRBD1 (5 bases). The CDR3 spans 17 residues. CDR1 and CDR2 from the germline V gene are SGHDN and FVKESK. Trimming pared 4 bases from V and 5 bases from J, leaving 18 bases between. In nucleotides, the CDR3 is TGTGCCAGCAGCCCGCAACAGGAAACCTCCAGGGCCAACGTCCTGACTTTC. Its protein product is CASSPQQETSRANVLTF.

This chain's CDR3 is CAISEPGTALFQTQYF. The CDR3 DNA follows: TGTGCCATCAGTGAGCCGGGGACTGCGTTATTTCAGACCCAGTACTTC. V is TRBV10-3 and J is TRBJ2-5, with D perhaps matching TRBD2 (6 bases). Germline-derived CDR1 and CDR2 are ENHRY and SYGVKD. The CDR3 totals 16 residues. V shed 2 bases and J shed 6 bases, with 19 bases lying between them.

Only one count was recorded for this clonotype. A read error may explain this, as a much larger clone is one base away. The chain couples TRBV4-1 to TRBJ2-1; the match to TRBD2 covers 7 bases. There are 15 residues in the CDR3. Germline V gene lookup returns CDR1 MGHRA and CDR2 YSYEKL. The CDR3 DNA sequence: TGCGCCAGCAGCCAAGCCGGGACTACCTACGATGAGCAGTCCTTC. Translation gives CASSQAGTTYDEQSF.

To note about this clonotype: Relative to the germline gene, one junction end is altered; a read error may explain this. The chain uses TRBV3-1 and TRBJ2-5, with D perhaps matching TRBD2 (5 bases). Per germline, CDR1 LGHDT and CDR2 YNNKEL (reference sequence). The CDR3 is 15 amino acids. This CDR3 reads CAGSQDRGFGETQYF. The CDR3 DNA sequence: TGTGCCGGCAGCCAAGATCGCGGGTTTGGAGAGACCCAGTACTTC.

The genes are TRBV6-1 and TRBJ2-7, with 7 bases lining up with TRBD1. The junction had 1 base not matched to a gene; V was cut back by 1 base and J by 1 base. The length of the CDR3 is 14 residues. Germline V CDR1 and CDR2: MNHNS, SASEGT. The chain's CDR3 is CASSEGTGSYEQYF. In nucleotides, the CDR3 is TGTGCCAGCAGTGAAGGGACAGGTTCCTACGAGCAGTACTTC.

Regarding this clonotype: Since the CDR3 does not end with the conserved phenylalanine or tryptophan, this likely comes from a read error. The DNA is left out, because the CDR3 cannot be placed on it with certainty; the CDR3 is given as TCRdb lists it. The chain joins TRBV11-2 to TRBJ2-1; TRBD1, the table's D call, was not compared with the DNA. CDR1 SGHAT and CDR2 FQNNGV come from the germline V gene. The CDR3 is 13 amino acids long, termini counted. CDR3 residues: CASSLEKGNEQSL.

The V and J genes are TRBV11-2 and TRBJ2-7; D is perhaps TRBD2 (5 bases). V lost 11 bases, J lost 4 bases, and 12 bases lay in between. CDR1 is SGHAT, CDR2 FQNNGV, per germline. The CDR3 length is 11 residues. CDR3 in DNA: TGTGCCGCTGGCGGGCCTTACGAGCAGTACTTC. Amino acid sequence: CAAGGPYEQYF.

This clonotype is medium-sized in the sample. The V gene is TRBV20-1, the J gene TRBJ1-5; D is unclear. With 3 bases removed from V and 6 bases from J, the gap between germline ends came to 15 bases. The germline V gene encodes CDR1 DFQATT and CDR2 SNEGSKA (reference sequence). The CDR3 extends over 14 amino acids. The CDR3 bases are TGCAGTGCTAGCAGTTTTTCCCGAACTCAGCCCCAGCATTTT. Encoded protein: CSASSFSRTQPQHF.